The subject of this entry is one T cell receptor (beta chain). These data belong to a study of blood T cells in healthy people across ages. Combining a sample-barcoded 5' primer with a J-beta primer mix, a second PCR ran for about 7 to 11 cycles. From the 5' RACE reads, TCRdb called clonotypes with MiXCR, one entry per CDR3 protein. The table has more than 450,000 distinct CDR3 sequences, roughly a quarter seen once. The CDR3 consists of 14 residues. V lost 7 bases and J 1 base, leaving 13 bases between the germline ends. Looked up from germline, CDR1 is SGHTA and CDR2 is FQGNSA. This same sample was also taken into another study, of T cells of mothers and their children.

The V gene is TRBV7-2, the J gene TRBJ1-1, with D possibly TRBD1 on 5 matching bases. The specimen sequenced was blood. This sequence originates from a boy aged 2 to 10 in good health. CDR3 residues: CASTDDSPNTEAFF. In DNA form, the CDR3 reads TGTGCCAGCACCGACGACAGCCCGAACACTGAAGCTTTCTTT. The full variable domain, with the rest looked up from reference TRBV7-2 and TRBJ1-1, is GAGVSQSPSNKVTEKGKDVELRCDPISGHTALYWYRQSLGQGLEFLIYFQGNSAPDKSGLPSDRFSAERTGGSVSTLTIQRTQQEDSAVYLCASTDDSPNTEAFFGQGTRLTVV.